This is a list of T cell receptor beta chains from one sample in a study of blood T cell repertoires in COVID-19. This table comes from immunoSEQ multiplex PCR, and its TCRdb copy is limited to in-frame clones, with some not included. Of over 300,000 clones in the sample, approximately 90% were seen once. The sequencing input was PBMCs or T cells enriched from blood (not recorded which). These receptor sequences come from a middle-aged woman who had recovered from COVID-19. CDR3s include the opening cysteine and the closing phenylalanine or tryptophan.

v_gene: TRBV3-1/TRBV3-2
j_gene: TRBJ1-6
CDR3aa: CASSPSGGPNSPLHF

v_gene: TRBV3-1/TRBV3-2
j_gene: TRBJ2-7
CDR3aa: CASSETSGRFLEQYF

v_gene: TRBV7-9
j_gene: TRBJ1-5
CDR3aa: CASSLDELNQPQHF

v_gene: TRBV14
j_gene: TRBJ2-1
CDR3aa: CASSQVGQGFNEQFF

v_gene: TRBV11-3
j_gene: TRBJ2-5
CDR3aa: CASSLRTGLQETQYF

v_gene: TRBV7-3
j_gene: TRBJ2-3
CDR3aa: CASRSRGGASTDTQYF

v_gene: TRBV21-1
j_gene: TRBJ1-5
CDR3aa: CASSPPDRLYQPQHF

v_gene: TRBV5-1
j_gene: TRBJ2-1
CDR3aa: CASSQGSAGAYNEQFF

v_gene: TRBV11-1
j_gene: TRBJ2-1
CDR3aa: CASSLLGEYNEQFF

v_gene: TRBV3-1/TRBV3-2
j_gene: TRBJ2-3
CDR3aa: CASSQDPSIDTQYF

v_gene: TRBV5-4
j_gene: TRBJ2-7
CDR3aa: CASSSSSGGPPYEQYF

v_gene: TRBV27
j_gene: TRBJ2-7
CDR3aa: CASSSLTDSYEQYF

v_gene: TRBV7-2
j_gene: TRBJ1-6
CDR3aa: CASSLKRTGYNSPLHF

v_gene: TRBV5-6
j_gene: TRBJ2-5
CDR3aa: CASSRRLAGQETQYF

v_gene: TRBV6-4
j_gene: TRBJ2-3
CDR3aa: CASSDERRGGTDTQYF

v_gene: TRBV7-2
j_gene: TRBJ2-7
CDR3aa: CASSLEGLAGLEQYF

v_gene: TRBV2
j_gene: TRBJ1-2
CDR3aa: CASTSGYGYTF

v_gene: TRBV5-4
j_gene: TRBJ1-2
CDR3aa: CASSLQGYGYTF

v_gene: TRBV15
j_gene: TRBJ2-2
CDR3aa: CATSRDEGAHTGELFF

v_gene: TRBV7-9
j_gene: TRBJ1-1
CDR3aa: CASSLSQGTEAFF

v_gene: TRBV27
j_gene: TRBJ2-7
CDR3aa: CASSLLPGAYEQYF

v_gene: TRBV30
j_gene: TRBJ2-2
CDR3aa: CAWSVGPTGARELFF

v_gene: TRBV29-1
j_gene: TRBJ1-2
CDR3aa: CSVEGGQGDYGYTF

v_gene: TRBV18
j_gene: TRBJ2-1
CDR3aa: CASSPQAEPYNEQFF

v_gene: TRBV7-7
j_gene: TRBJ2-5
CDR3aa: CASSYLALPGETQYF

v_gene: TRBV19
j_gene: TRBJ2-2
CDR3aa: CASRIDRATGELFF

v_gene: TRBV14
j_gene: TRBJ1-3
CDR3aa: CASSQASGSGNTIYF

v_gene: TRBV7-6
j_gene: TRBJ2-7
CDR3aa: CASSLGQGTAYEQYF

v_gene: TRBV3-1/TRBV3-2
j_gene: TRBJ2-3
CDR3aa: CASSPQEGALSYTQYF

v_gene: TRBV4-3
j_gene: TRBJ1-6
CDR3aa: CASSQGTGGSSPLHF

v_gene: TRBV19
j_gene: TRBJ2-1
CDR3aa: CASSIVAGNEQFF

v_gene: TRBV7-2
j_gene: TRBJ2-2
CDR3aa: CASSSQPGGGELFF

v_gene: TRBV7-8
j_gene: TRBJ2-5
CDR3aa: CASSQGDSRMTETQYF

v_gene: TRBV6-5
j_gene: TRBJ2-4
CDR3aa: CASTPTSLGGNIQYF

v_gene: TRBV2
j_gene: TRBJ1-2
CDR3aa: CASSKGQELYGYTF

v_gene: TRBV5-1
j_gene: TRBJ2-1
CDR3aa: CASSLEGGSSYNEQFF

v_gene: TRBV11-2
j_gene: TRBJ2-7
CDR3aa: CASSLEAISSYEQYF

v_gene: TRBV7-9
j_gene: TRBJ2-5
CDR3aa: CASSLLQGRETQYF

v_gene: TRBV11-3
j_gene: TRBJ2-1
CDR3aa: CASSLTSGSSSYNEQFF

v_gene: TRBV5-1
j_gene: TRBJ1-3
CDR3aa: CASSRPGGSGNTIYF

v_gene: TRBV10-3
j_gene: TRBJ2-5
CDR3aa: CAISESVGQGLQETQYF

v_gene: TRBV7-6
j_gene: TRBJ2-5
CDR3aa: CASSSDGNQETQYF

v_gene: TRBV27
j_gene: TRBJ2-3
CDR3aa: CASSPLTSGVYTQYF

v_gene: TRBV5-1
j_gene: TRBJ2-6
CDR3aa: CASSLETLSGANVLTF

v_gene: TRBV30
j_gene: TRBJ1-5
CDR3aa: CAWAGTGTIQPQHF

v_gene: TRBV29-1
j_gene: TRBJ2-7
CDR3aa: CSGVRGSGEQYF

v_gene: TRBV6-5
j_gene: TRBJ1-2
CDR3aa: CASSPGTNNYGYTF

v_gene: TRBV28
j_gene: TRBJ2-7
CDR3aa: CASSETGGKYEQYF

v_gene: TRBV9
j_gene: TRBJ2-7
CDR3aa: CASSVGVLDEQYF

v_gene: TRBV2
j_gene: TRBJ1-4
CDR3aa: CAGKTENATNEKLFF

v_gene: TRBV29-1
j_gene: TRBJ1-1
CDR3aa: CSVESEYPEAFF

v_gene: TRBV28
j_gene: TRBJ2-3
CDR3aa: CATAGAVDTQYF

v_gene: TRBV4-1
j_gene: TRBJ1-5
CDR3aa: CASSQRQGESNQPQHF